Listed here is a single TCR beta chain. This clone was observed a few times. Its antigen target is currently unknown. Given a much more abundant clone one base away, this may be a read error. This record comes from a study of metastatic and nonmetastatic thyroid tumors (TCRdb year 2020). Context from the whole study: The researchers compared repertoires between peripheral blood samples and tumor or nodule tissue samples from patients with malignant or benign thyroid disease. What the study reported, not specific to this receptor: TCR beta diversity was reported as significantly higher in malignant tumors than in benign nodules, in both blood and tumor samples.

The CDR3 spans 14 residues, from the cysteine through the phenylalanine. Only CDR3 DNA is held: 42 bases, read in frame from base 1. V has 5 bases trimmed and J has 6 bases trimmed; junction bases matching no gene number 8. CDR1 and CDR2 are read off the germline V gene (reference sequence) as SEHNR and FQNEAQ. Library preparation was by PCR. The sequencer listed for this sample is Illumina HiSeq 4000. High-throughput sequencing was used to profile the TCR beta-chain CDR3 region of each patient. From the authors' description of their analysis: Drawing on CDR3 differences between clinicopathological groups, the researchers built a classifier meant to tell apart patients with distant-metastatic papillary thyroid cancer. Repertoire diversity was assessed with the Shannon index, and tumor-blood repertoire similarity with the Morisita-Horn index. Using fastp at Q25 and MiXCR, TCRdb reprocessed the public reads and kept productive beta chains. The V and J calls and clone size come from TCRdb's table, not from the authors' own analysis. Within this sample are roughly 61,000 clones, with about 3.8% of them counted one time only. The biggest ten clones account for more than 20% of the sample.

No treatment had been received by any patient before thyroid surgery. Using T-cell receptor beta sequencing, the study looked back at clinical samples from patients collected from about 2012 to 2018. The sequenced sample consisted of blood. This receptor was obtained from a female donor with papillary thyroid cancer or a benign thyroid nodule (not recorded which). Some clones in this sample may be carry-over from other donors' samples. The chain links TRBV7-9 with TRBJ2-3, with 7 bases matching TRBD1. The CDR3 protein sequence reads: CASSPGTVADTQYF. Read as DNA, the sequence is TGTGCCAGCAGCCCCGGGACAGTGGCCGATACGCAGTATTTT.